Shown below are 23 T cell receptor beta chains from a single sample sequenced in a study of shared clonotypes between healthy human individuals. Produced via immunoSEQ multiplex PCR; TCRdb's table is partial and in-frame only. The table lists 2 million to 2.5 million clones, approximately 95% of them singletons. The specimen was naive CD4+ T cells from PBMCs. Subset denoted: CD45RA+ positively selected. The receptors derive from a man between 18 and 29 years old in good health. Some clones in this sample may be carry-over from other donors' samples.

The chain uses TRBV7-3 and TRBJ2-2, with TRBD2 matching over 10 bases. CDR1 SGHTA and CDR2 FQGTGA come from the germline V gene. With V trimmed by 1 base and J by 7 bases, 9 bases remained unmatched. This CDR3 has 17 residues. Written as DNA, the CDR3 is TGTGCCAGCAGCTTAATGGCTAGCGGGAGATATGGCGGGGAGCTGTTTTTT. This codes for CASSLMASGRYGGELFF.

The gene calls are TRBV7-9 and TRBJ1-4; D gene unclear. The CDR3 loop spans 13 amino acids. V gave up 3 bases and J gave up 2 bases, with 4 bases separating them. Germline assignment: CDR1 SEHNR and CDR2 FQNEAQ (reference sequence). Here the CDR3 reads CASSFETNEKLFF. The DNA of the CDR3 is TGTGCCAGCAGCTTTGAGACTAATGAAAAACTGTTTTTT.

J is TRBJ2-2 and V is TRBV7-3; 10 bases agree with TRBD2. The CDR3 spans 16 residues. Losses at the gene ends were 3 bases for V and 6 bases for J; bases not matched to a gene: 7. Germline loops: CDR1 SGHTA, CDR2 FQGTGA. This CDR3 is CASSFSLAGVSGELFF. CDR3 sequence (DNA): TGTGCCAGCAGCTTCTCGCTAGCGGGAGTCTCCGGGGAGCTGTTTTTT.

This chain uses TRBV7-2 with TRBJ1-2, with 7 bases fitting TRBD1. Germline trimming cut 3 bases from V and 3 bases from J; bases unmatched to any gene: 10. The CDR3 totals 16 residues. Germline lookup yields CDR1 SGHTA and CDR2 FQGNSA. The CDR3 DNA sequence: TGTGCCAGCAGCTTCACGGGACAGCGTCCGGACTATGGCTACACCTTC. It specifies CASSFTGQRPDYGYTF.

The V and J genes are TRBV19 and TRBJ1-2; D is unresolved. Germline V lookup: CDR1 LNHDA, CDR2 SQIVND (reference sequence). V shed 3 bases and J shed 1 base, with 6 bases lying between them. This CDR3 has 13 residues. CDR3 protein: CASSIRFNYGYTF. Written as DNA, the CDR3 is TGTGCCAGTAGTATCCGGTTTAACTATGGCTACACCTTC.

The V call is TRBV28, the J call TRBJ2-3; D assignment may be TRBD1 or TRBD2 (5 bases each). The V gene's germline CDR1 is MDHEN and CDR2 SYDVKM. Trimming pared 8 bases from V and 2 bases from J, leaving 8 bases between. The CDR3 totals 12 residues. This CDR3 reads CASGGVTDTQYF. DNA for the CDR3: TGTGCCAGCGGGGGAGTCACAGATACGCAGTATTTT.

The CDR3 sequence is CASSLNGQGTDTQYF. For the CDR3, the DNA is TGTGCCAGCAGCTTGAACGGACAGGGAACAGATACGCAGTATTTT. The chain uses TRBV5-4 and TRBJ2-3, with TRBD1 matching over 8 bases. The CDR3 extends over 15 amino acids. V lost 1 base, J lost 3 bases, and 4 bases stayed unmatched. CDR1 and CDR2 from the germline V gene are SGHNT and YYREEE (reference sequence). The full variable domain, completed using reference TRBV5-4 and TRBJ2-3, is ETGVTQSPTHLIKTRGQQVTLRCSSQSGHNTVSWYQQALGQGPQFIFQYYREEENGRGNFPPRFSGLQFPNYSSELNVNALELDDSALYLCASSLNGQGTDTQYFGPGTRLTVL.

The chain joins TRBV5-1 to TRBJ1-4, with 8 bases matching TRBD1. This CDR3 has 14 residues. The V segment lost 4 bases and the J segment 8 bases; nucleotides outside the gene matches: 7. Germline-derived CDR1 and CDR2 are SGHRS and YFSETQ. The CDR3 DNA is TGCGCCAGCAGCACAGGGACAGGAGCGGAAAAACTGTTTTTT. It yields the protein CASSTGTGAEKLFF.

The V call is TRBV5-8, the J call TRBJ2-3, with TRBD2 matching 8 bases. The CDR3 runs 16 residues. Germline-derived CDR1 and CDR2 are SGHTS and YDEGEE. Unmatched junction bases numbered 7, after V lost 0 bases and J lost 4 bases. The DNA of the CDR3 is TGTGCCAGCAGCTTGGTTGCCGGGAGGGGGTCAGATACGCAGTATTTT. Residues: CASSLVAGRGSDTQYF.

This chain joins TRBV30 and TRBJ2-1; TRBD1 or TRBD2 may be the D gene (5 bases each). Germline V lookup: CDR1 GTSNPN, CDR2 SVGIG (reference sequence). With 2 bases removed from V and 8 bases from J, the gap between germline ends came to 22 bases. This CDR3 has 16 residues. The CDR3 loop is CAWSPVRDQRFDEQFF. CDR3 nucleotides: TGTGCCTGGAGTCCAGTCCGGGACCAGAGGTTCGATGAGCAGTTCTTC.

For the CDR3, the DNA is TGTGCCAGCAGCCATAGTCTAGGTCTGATAAATGAGCAGTTCTTC. Its protein is CASSHSLGLINEQFF. The chain recombines TRBV4-2 with TRBJ2-1, with unresolved D. This CDR3 spans 15 amino acids. Looked up from germline, CDR1 is LGHNA and CDR2 is YNFKEQ. Trimming removed 3 bases at V and 7 bases at J, with 16 bases between.

The J gene is TRBJ2-7, the V gene TRBV7-9; perhaps TRBD2 as D (6 bases). Germline V lookup: CDR1 SEHNR, CDR2 FQNEAQ (reference sequence). V was cut by 5 bases and J by 6 bases, with 17 bases left in between. The CDR3 covers 14 residues. CDR3 region: CASSSERAWSEQYF. In DNA, the CDR3 is TGTGCCAGCAGCAGCGAGCGGGCGTGGAGCGAGCAGTACTTC.

The chain carries TRBV27 and TRBJ1-5; 9 bases agree with TRBD1. Germline CDR1 is MNHEY and CDR2 is SMNVEV (reference sequence). The trim removed 5 bases at V and 2 bases at J, leaving 4 bases unmatched. This CDR3 region has 15 residues. The CDR3 DNA sequence: TGTGCCAGCAGTAACGGGGACAGGGGCAATCAGCCCCAGCATTTT. This encodes CASSNGDRGNQPQHF.

The chain uses TRBV18 and TRBJ1-4; D possibly corresponds to TRBD1 (6 bases). This CDR3 is 13 amino acids long. Germline values: CDR1 KGHSH, CDR2 LQKENI. V was pared by 2 bases and J by 11 bases, with 12 bases between. CDR3 coding DNA: TGTGCCAGCTCACCAACGGGGGCGGTGAAACTGTTTTTT. It yields the protein CASSPTGAVKLFF.

The V gene is TRBV18, the J gene TRBJ2-1; D might be TRBD2 (5 bases). The germline V and J ends were trimmed by 5 bases and 9 bases, with 20 bases remaining between them. Germline assignment: CDR1 KGHSH and CDR2 LQKENI. This CDR3 has 15 residues. CDR3 amino acids: CASSTGAGSRGEQFF. The CDR3 nucleotides are TGTGCCAGCTCAACCGGTGCGGGCTCCCGGGGTGAGCAGTTCTTC.

The J gene is TRBJ2-2, the V gene TRBV7-9; D is ambiguous. Trimming took 11 bases from V and 0 from J, leaving 10 bases between them. CDR3 length: 13 residues. Germline V CDR1 and CDR2: SEHNR, FQNEAQ (reference sequence). The chain's CDR3 is CALGNSNTGELFF. The CDR3 DNA reads TGTGCCCTAGGTAACTCGAACACCGGGGAGCTGTTTTTT.

The V gene is TRBV5-6, the J gene TRBJ2-1; 7 bases match TRBD2. Unmatched junction bases numbered 8, after V lost 1 base and J lost 10 bases. The CDR3 runs to 14 residues. Germline loops: CDR1 SGHDT, CDR2 YYEEEE. This chain's CDR3 is CASSLRDYSREQFF. As DNA, the CDR3 is TGTGCCAGCAGCTTGCGGGACTATTCGAGGGAGCAGTTCTTC.

Notes on this clone: Different DNA sequences within this sample yield the same CDR3. The chain recombines TRBV18 with TRBJ2-7; 8 bases match TRBD2. The CDR3 is made up of 15 amino acids. J lost 3 bases, V lost 6 bases, and 10 bases had no gene match. CDR1 and CDR2 (germline): KGHSH, LQKENI. CDR3 region: CASSPVSGSYYEQYF. CDR3 nucleotides: TGTGCCAGCTCCCCGGTGAGCGGGAGTTACTACGAGCAGTACTTC. Based on the CDR3 plus reference TRBV18 and TRBJ2-7, the full variable domain is NAGVMQNPRHLVRRRGQEARLRCSPMKGHSHVYWYRQLPEEGLKFMVYLQKENIIDESGMPKERFSAEFPKEGPSILRIQQVVRGDSAAYFCASSPVSGSYYEQYFGPGTRLTVT.

The chain joins TRBV5-1 to TRBJ2-3, with a weak D call TRBD1 (6 bases). The CDR3 contains 14 residues. Germline CDR1 SGHRS, CDR2 YFSETQ. Trimming removed 7 bases from V and 1 base from J, with 13 bases in between. CDR3 nucleotides: TGCGCCAGCCACCAGGGGAGTCGCACAGATACGCAGTATTTT. This sequence encodes CASHQGSRTDTQYF.

This sequence joins TRBV12-5 and TRBJ2-1; the D gene is possibly TRBD2 (5 bases). The CDR3 sequence is 15 residues long. The germline V and J ends were trimmed by 1 base and 4 bases, with 11 bases remaining between them. CDR1 is LGHNT and CDR2 is FRNRAP in the germline V gene. The chain's CDR3 is CASGLGSGFYNEQFF. The CDR3 nucleotides are TGTGCTAGTGGTTTGGGGAGCGGATTTTACAATGAGCAGTTCTTC. Full variable domain (remainder filled in from reference TRBV12-5 and TRBJ2-1): DARVTQTPRHKVTEMGQEVTMRCQPILGHNTVFWYRQTMMQGLELLAYFRNRAPLDDSGMPKDRFSAEMPDATLATLKIQPSEPRDSAVYFCASGLGSGFYNEQFFGPGTRLTVL.

The CDR3 protein is CASRRAPNTEAFF. CDR3 coding DNA: TGTGCCAGCAGGCGGGCCCCGAACACTGAAGCTTTCTTT. This chain connects TRBV28 to TRBJ1-1, with D unclear. The CDR3 covers 13 residues. Germline V gives CDR1 MDHEN, CDR2 SYDVKM. Trimming stripped 6 bases from V and 1 base from J, with 9 bases between. Based on the CDR3 plus reference TRBV28 and TRBJ1-1, the full variable domain is DVKVTQSSRYLVKRTGEKVFLECVQDMDHENMFWYRQDPGLGLRLIYFSYDVKMKEKGDIPEGYSVSREKKERFSLILESASTNQTSMYLCASRRAPNTEAFFGQGTRLTVV.

The chain is built from TRBV13 and TRBJ2-2; D unresolved. Between the trimmed V and J ends, which lost 3 bases and 5 bases, there was a span of 16 bases. CDR1 PRHDT and CDR2 FYEKMQ come from the germline V gene (reference sequence). CDR3 length: 16 amino acids. The CDR3 nucleotides read TGTGCCAGCAGCTTCCGGATTAGTACGAGAACCGGGGAGCTGTTTTTT. Encoded protein: CASSFRISTRTGELFF.

CDR3 DNA: TGTGCCAGCTCACCCCTGACTAGGGACAATGAGCAGTTCTTC. Its protein product is CASSPLTRDNEQFF. The J gene is TRBJ2-1, the V gene TRBV18; TRBD2 might be the D (6 bases). Trimming removed 3 bases at V and 5 bases at J, with 11 bases between. This CDR3 has 14 amino acids. CDR1 and CDR2 (germline): KGHSH, LQKENI. The full variable domain, completed using reference TRBV18 and TRBJ2-1, is NAGVMQNPRHLVRRRGQEARLRCSPMKGHSHVYWYRQLPEEGLKFMVYLQKENIIDESGMPKERFSAEFPKEGPSILRIQQVVRGDSAAYFCASSPLTRDNEQFFGPGTRLTVL.